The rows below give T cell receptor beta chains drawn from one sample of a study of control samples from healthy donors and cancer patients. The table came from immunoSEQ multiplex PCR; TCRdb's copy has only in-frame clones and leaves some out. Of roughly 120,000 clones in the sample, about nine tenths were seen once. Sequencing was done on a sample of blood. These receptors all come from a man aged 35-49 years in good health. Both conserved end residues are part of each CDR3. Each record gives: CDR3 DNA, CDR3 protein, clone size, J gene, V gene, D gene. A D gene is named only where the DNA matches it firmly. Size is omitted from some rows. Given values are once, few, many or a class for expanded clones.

TGTGCCACCAGCAGAGATGGACGGGCCACTTACTACGAGCAGTACTTC	CATSRDGRATYYEQYF	NA	TRBJ2-7	TRBV15	NA
TGTGCCAGTAGTCCCCACCAGGAGACAGGCTTTGTTCTGTTTTTT	CASSPHQETGFVLFF	once	TRBJ2-2	TRBV19	NA
TGTGCCAGCAGCCCAAGGCTCCCGGGACTAGCGGGGGCTAATGAGCAGTTCTTC	CASSPRLPGLAGANEQFF	NA	TRBJ2-1	TRBV7-9	TRBD2
TGTGCCAGTAGTTCCCCGACAGGGCGGCGAGAGACCCAGTACTTC	CASSSPTGRRETQYF	NA	TRBJ2-5	TRBV19	TRBD1
TGTGCCAGCAGCCAAGGAGCGGGGGCTTGGGAGACCCAGTACTTC	CASSQGAGAWETQYF	NA	TRBJ2-5	TRBV7-2	TRBD2
TGTGCCACCAGCAGAGAGGGGTCGGGGAATTCACCCCTCCACTTT	CATSREGSGNSPLHF	NA	TRBJ1-6	TRBV15	NA
TGCGCCAGCAGCCAAGCGGGCCGGGAAAATGAAAAACTGTTTTTT	CASSQAGRENEKLFF	NA	TRBJ1-4	TRBV4-1	NA
TGTGCCACAAGCCGGGACCAAGAGACCCAGTACTTC	CATSRDQETQYF	once	TRBJ2-5	TRBV19	NA
TGTGCCAGCAGCGTACAGGGATGGGTTGGCTACACCTTC	CASSVQGWVGYTF	NA	TRBJ1-2	TRBV9	NA
TGCGCCAGCAGCTTGGCCTGGACAGGGACCCCCTCCTACAATGAGCAGTTCTTC	CASSLAWTGTPSYNEQFF	NA	TRBJ2-1	TRBV5-1	TRBD1
TGTGCCAGCAGCACAAACAGGGGTTGGGTTGAAGCTTTCTTT	CASSTNRGWVEAFF	NA	TRBJ1-1	TRBV7-9	TRBD1
TGCGCCAGCAGCCGGAGACAGGGGGATCTCACCGGGGAGCTGTTTTTT	CASSRRQGDLTGELFF	NA	TRBJ2-2	TRBV4-1	TRBD1
TGTGCCAGCAGCTTAAACCAGGGGTATGGCTACACCTTC	CASSLNQGYGYTF	NA	TRBJ1-2	TRBV7-9	NA
TGTGCCAGCAGATCCGCAGGGGTAGGGGCTGAAGCTTTCTTT	CASRSAGVGAEAFF	few	TRBJ1-1	TRBV6-5	NA
TGTGCCTGGAAACAGGGAAACTCTGGAAACACCATATATTTT	CAWKQGNSGNTIYF	few	TRBJ1-3	TRBV30	NA
TGTGCCAGCAGTACACAGGGGGGGGGCCGGGACATTCAGTACTTC	CASSTQGGGRDIQYF	NA	TRBJ2-4	TRBV2	NA
TGCGCCAGCAGCCAGTCGACGAACTTTGGAAACACCATATATTTT	CASSQSTNFGNTIYF	NA	TRBJ1-3	TRBV5-1	NA
TGTGCCAGCAGCTTAACCGGCGGGGCGAACACAGATACGCAGTATTTT	CASSLTGGANTDTQYF	many	TRBJ2-3	TRBV7-3	NA
TGTGCCAGCAGCTTAAGGGGTGGAACAGATACGCAGTATTTT	CASSLRGGTDTQYF	once	TRBJ2-3	TRBV5-5	NA
TGTGCCAGCAGCTTAGTTGGGACAGGGTTCCCGACTAATGAAAAACTGTTTTTT	CASSLVGTGFPTNEKLFF	NA	TRBJ1-4	TRBV7-8	TRBD1
TGTGCCAGCAGGCCGGGACGGTCGGGGGATACGCAGTATTTT	CASRPGRSGDTQYF	NA	TRBJ2-3	TRBV7-3	NA
TGCAGCGGGGGGGACCGCGCCTCCTACAATGAGCAGTTCTTC	CSGGDRASYNEQFF	NA	TRBJ2-1	TRBV29-1	NA
TGTGCCAGCAGCCCCGCCCTTCTAGCGAACTATGGCTACACCTTC	CASSPALLANYGYTF	NA	TRBJ1-2	TRBV6-5	NA
TGTGCCAGCAGCTCGGGACTAGCGGGGGTCATCTCCTACAATGAGCAGTTCTTC	CASSSGLAGVISYNEQFF	NA	TRBJ2-1	TRBV7-8	TRBD2
TGTGCCACCAGTGACCGCACCCAAGCTTTCTTT	CATSDRTQAFF	NA	TRBJ1-1	TRBV24-1	NA
TGTGCCAGCAGCTTAGCTGGAAAGCGCGGGGAGCTGTTTTTT	CASSLAGKRGELFF	once	TRBJ2-2	TRBV7-9	NA
TGTGCCAGTAGTATAGGGACCCAGAGGGACCACGAGCAGTACTTC	CASSIGTQRDHEQYF	NA	TRBJ2-7	TRBV19	NA
TGTGCCAGCAGCTTTCGGCAGCTCAATCAGCCCCAGCATTTT	CASSFRQLNQPQHF	NA	TRBJ1-5	TRBV5-6	NA
TGTGCCAGCAGCGTAGGGACAGGGGACAATGAGCAGTTCTTC	CASSVGTGDNEQFF	NA	TRBJ2-1	TRBV9	TRBD1
TGTGCCACCAGTGATTTGCCGGGCAGGGTTGAGAATGAGCAGTTCTTC	CATSDLPGRVENEQFF	NA	TRBJ2-1	TRBV24-1	NA
TGTGCCAGCAGCGTTATAGCGGGGATACAAGAGACCCAGTACTTC	CASSVIAGIQETQYF	NA	TRBJ2-5	TRBV9	TRBD2
TGTGCCAGCAGCCCCTGGACAGGGGGATTGGGCAATCAGCCCCAGCATTTT	CASSPWTGGLGNQPQHF	NA	TRBJ1-5	TRBV5-6	TRBD1
TGCGCCAGCAGCAAAAGGGGCCTGAACACTGAAGCTTTCTTT	CASSKRGLNTEAFF	NA	TRBJ1-1	TRBV4-3	NA
TGTGCCATCAGTGATGAGGCAGGTTGGCAGCCCCAGCATTTT	CAISDEAGWQPQHF	once	TRBJ1-5	TRBV10-3	NA
TGTGCCAGCAGTCCCGGGACAGACTATGGCTACACCTTC	CASSPGTDYGYTF	NA	TRBJ1-2	TRBV12-3/TRBV12-4	TRBD1
TGTGCCAGCAGCTTACGGGACTCCGATACGCAGTATTTT	CASSLRDSDTQYF	NA	TRBJ2-3	TRBV5-6	NA
TGTGCCAGCAGCTCCCCGTTAGCGGCGACCTACAATGAGCAGTTCTTC	CASSSPLAATYNEQFF	NA	TRBJ2-1	TRBV11-3	NA
TGTGCCACGGCAGCCGGCGAAACTGAAGCTTTCTTT	CATAAGETEAFF	NA	TRBJ1-1	TRBV19	NA
TGTGCCAGCTCACCACGACAGGGGGCGAACACTGAAGCTTTCTTT	CASSPRQGANTEAFF	NA	TRBJ1-1	TRBV18	TRBD1
TGTGCCAGCAGCGAACCGGGACAGGCTCACCCTTTCTATGGCTACACCTTC	CASSEPGQAHPFYGYTF	NA	TRBJ1-2	TRBV21-1	NA
TGTGCCAGCAGCTTGGGTGGTCCAGGGTACGAGCAGTACTTC	CASSLGGPGYEQYF	NA	TRBJ2-7	TRBV7-9	NA
TGTGCCAGCAGCTTAGTTGTGGGGCTAGCCAAAAACATTCAGTACTTC	CASSLVVGLAKNIQYF	NA	TRBJ2-4	TRBV11-2	NA
TGTGCCAGCAGCTTAGCCAGTACGAACACTGAAGCTTTCTTT	CASSLASTNTEAFF	NA	TRBJ1-1	TRBV7-2	NA
TGCGCCAGCAGCCCTTTGACCAATACCCCGCTCCACTTT	CASSPLTNTPLHF	few	TRBJ1-6	TRBV5-1	NA
TGTGCCAGCAGCCCCCAGGGGAGCGCTACCTACGAGCAGTACTTC	CASSPQGSATYEQYF	NA	TRBJ2-7	TRBV7-9	NA
TGTGCCAGCGGCATACTAGCGGGGGGTTCTTCCGGGGAGCTGTTTTTT	CASGILAGGSSGELFF	NA	TRBJ2-2	TRBV2	TRBD2
TGTGCCAGCAGCCTCTTTTCAGGGTTGTGGGGCTACACCTTC	CASSLFSGLWGYTF	few	TRBJ1-2	TRBV3-1/TRBV3-2	NA
TGTGCCAGCAGCAAGTTAAACCGGGGAGCGGGGGGCCCCGGGGAGCTGTTTTTT	CASSKLNRGAGGPGELFF	NA	TRBJ2-2	TRBV21-1	NA
TGTGCCAGCCTCTGGGACCCGAATCAGCCCCAGCATTTT	CASLWDPNQPQHF	few	TRBJ1-5	TRBV2	NA
TGTGCCAGCAGTGGCCCTGAGCAGTTCTTC	CASSGPEQFF	NA	TRBJ2-1	TRBV25-1	NA
TGTGCCAGCAGCCCTTATGTGGACAGGGGGCGCGAGCAGTACTTC	CASSPYVDRGREQYF	NA	TRBJ2-7	TRBV7-8	TRBD1
TGTGCCAGCAGCGTAGGTACTCCTGGATATGGCTACACCTTC	CASSVGTPGYGYTF	NA	TRBJ1-2	TRBV9	NA
TGTGCCAGCAGTTACAAAGGGATACAACTCACAGATACGCAGTATTTT	CASSYKGIQLTDTQYF	NA	TRBJ2-3	TRBV6-5	NA
TGCGCCAGCAGCATGGTCAGGGAGAACATTCAGTACTTC	CASSMVRENIQYF	NA	TRBJ2-4	TRBV5-1	NA